This T cell receptor beta chain appears in the sequencing data of a study of blood T cell repertoires in COVID-19 (dated by TCRdb to about 2020). A note on the overall study: Samples from collaborators originated in the United States, Italy and Spain and spanned both the acute and convalescent phases of COVID-19. The samples were drawn from two sources: the first 160 participants of the ongoing ImmuneRACE study, and 950 to 1,500 subjects contributed by 6 global collaborators. The repertoires were released in a freely available public database intended as a resource for research on the immune response to SARS-CoV-2. The dataset comprised deeply sampled blood TCRbeta repertoires from subjects exposed to, actively infected with, or recovered from COVID-19. HLA class I and class II types, where available, came from metadata supplied by the sample provider rather than from assay-based typing. The material from the prospective study consisted of cDNA or gDNA derived from T cells, B-cell-depleted T cells, or PBMCs. A de-identified subject ID, COVID-19 status, age in years and sex were almost always included in the sample metadata.

At one collaborating source in Seattle, patients were enrolled during active infection and were followed longitudinally through the course of disease. Collaborating institutions collected whole blood in K2EDTA tubes following their own protocols. For TCRbeta analysis, collaborators shipped samples in one of three forms: frozen whole blood, isolated PBMCs, or DNA extracted from either of those sample types. This clone came up a few times. Its antigen remains undetermined. Per-nucleotide qualities are absent, and no much larger clonotype sits a single base away. Study-wide findings and limitations: The quantity of clinical and demographic metadata differed by source and by participant and was supplied without curation.

The germline V gene gives CDR1 as MNHEY and CDR2 as SVGEGT. Unmatched junction bases come to 1, with V trimmed by 2 bases and J by 4 bases. Counted from cysteine to phenylalanine, this CDR3 has 15 amino acids. Solely the CDR3 DNA is kept, with 45 bases framed from the first base. The immunoSEQ Assay, a bias-controlled multiplex PCR, was used to amplify TCRbeta CDR3 regions from genomic DNA. In the source study's methods: Nucleated cell counts per sample were estimated from amplification of reference gene primers within the assay. To quantify the absolute abundance of each unique TCRbeta CDR3 rearrangement, sequence reads were collapsed and filtered. For each sample, productive Simpson clonality was calculated as the square root of Simpson's diversity index over productive rearrangements. Here the immuneACCESS table is served through TCRdb, limited to in-frame sequences with V and J called. Missing clones are a known gap in these copies; in checked studies unresolved V genes cover under half, and the rest lacks a known reason. Clone size and V and J calls were adopted from that table, with D and trimming inferred from the DNA. This sample lists 200,000 to 300,000 clones; around 92% were detected once. Just over 2.5% of the sample is taken by the ten largest.

The rearrangement joined TRBV6-2 or TRBV6-3 to TRBJ2-3; 12 nucleotides in the junction match TRBD1. The sequence was collected from a person aged 18 to 29 with COVID-19, enrolled during active disease. Specimen: peripheral blood. The CDR3 region has the sequence CASSYGTGGADTQYF. The DNA is as follows: TGTGCCAGCAGTTACGGGACAGGGGGCGCAGATACGCAGTATTTT.